The 25 T cell receptor beta chains presented below share a single source sample, sequenced in a study of cytomegalovirus exposure and HLA in healthy donors. Profiling relied on immunoSEQ multiplex PCR, and the TCRdb table lists in-frame clones only, not all of them. This table has about 200,000 clones, about nine tenths appearing once. Source material: PBMCs. Source of these receptors: a woman aged 18-30 years in good health and CMV-seropositive.

This clone was observed once. V is TRBV6-6 and J is TRBJ1-5; TRBD1 matches 7 bases. There are 15 residues in the CDR3. The V gene's germline CDR1 is MNHNY and CDR2 SVGAGI (reference sequence). J was trimmed by 6 bases and V by 6 bases; bases with no gene match: 11. This CDR3 reads CASRDDDREAQPQHF. CDR3 sequence (DNA): TGTGCCAGCAGAGACGACGACAGGGAGGCTCAGCCCCAGCATTTT.

Notes on this clone: One junction end does not reproduce the germline sequence, and a read error may be involved. The CDR3 here is CASSLVPGGWF. For the CDR3, the DNA is TGTGCCAGCAGCTTGGTGCCGGGAGGATGGTTT. The chain employs TRBV5-4 and TRBJ1-3; no firm D call. Germline-derived CDR1 and CDR2 are SGHNT and YYREEE (reference sequence). The CDR3 covers 11 residues. Drawing the rest from reference TRBV5-4 and TRBJ1-3, the complete variable domain is ETGVTQSPTHLIKTRGQQVTLRCSSQSGHNTVSWYQQALGQGPQFIFQYYREEENGRGNFPPRFSGLQFPNYSSELNVNALELDDSALYLCASSLVPGGWFGEGSWLTVV.

This sequence joins TRBV18 and TRBJ1-1, with D unresolved. There are 14 residues in the CDR3. CDR1 and CDR2 (germline): KGHSH, LQKENI. V was shortened by 3 bases and J by 1 base, with 9 bases between the two germline ends. CDR3 in amino acids: CASSPLHKNTEAFF. The CDR3 DNA is TGTGCCAGCTCACCCTTACATAAGAACACTGAAGCTTTCTTT.

V and J are TRBV5-1 and TRBJ2-7; 12 positions match TRBD2. Germline lookup yields CDR1 SGHRS and CDR2 YFSETQ. CDR3 length equals 17 residues. V lost 0 bases, J lost 5 bases, and 9 bases stayed unmatched. CDR3 bases: TGCGCCAGCAGCTTGGCCCTAGCGGGAGGGCCTTTACACGAGCAGTACTTC. It codes for CASSLALAGGPLHEQYF.

This chain connects TRBV10-2 to TRBJ1-2, with D hard to call. From germline, CDR1 is WSHSY and CDR2 SAAADI. V lost 3 bases and J lost 2, with 10 bases in between. This CDR3 is 14 amino acids long. CDR3 nucleotide sequence: TGCGCCAGCAGTGAATCTGGGAGGAACTATGGCTACACCTTC. It yields the protein CASSESGRNYGYTF.

The chain combines TRBV6-1 with TRBJ2-7; 8 bases line up with TRBD2. Germline V gene sequence: CDR1 MNHNS, CDR2 SASEGT. The V segment lost 2 bases and the J segment 4 bases; nucleotides outside the gene matches: 4. The CDR3 extends over 14 amino acids. The CDR3 loop is CASSERGGIYEQYF. In DNA, the CDR3 is TGTGCCAGCAGTGAACGGGGGGGCATTTACGAGCAGTACTTC.

This chain joins TRBV19 and TRBJ2-7; TRBD1 agrees at 12 bases. Germline V gives CDR1 LNHDA, CDR2 SQIVND (reference sequence). J gave up 2 bases and V 4 bases, and 12 bases lay outside the gene matches. The CDR3 extends over 18 amino acids. DNA of the CDR3: TGTGCCAGTAGTACCCAGGGACAGGGGGCGCATTTTACCTACGAGCAGTACTTC. Its translation: CASSTQGQGAHFTYEQYF.

The rearrangement uses TRBV2 and TRBJ2-6; 7 positions match TRBD1. Germline V CDR1 and CDR2: SNHLY, FYNNEI. The CDR3 sequence is 16 residues long. The J segment lost 0 bases and the V segment lost 9 bases, leaving 8 bases of the junction unmatched. DNA of the CDR3: TGTGCCAGTAGTATGGGACAGAGCTCTGGGGCCAACGTCCTGACTTTC. This sequence encodes CASSMGQSSGANVLTF.

The chain combines TRBV27 with TRBJ2-7; 11 bases are a match to TRBD2. The CDR3 spans 14 residues. Germline V lookup: CDR1 MNHEY, CDR2 SMNVEV (reference sequence). Unmatched junction bases numbered 4, after V lost 7 bases and J lost 2 bases. Here the CDR3 DNA reads TGTGCCAGCACCATAGCGGGAGGGGCCTACGAGCAGTACTTC. Amino acids: CASTIAGGAYEQYF.

This clone appeared a few times. The chain employs TRBV29-1 and TRBJ1-2, with D possibly matching TRBD1 (5 bases). The V and J ends lost 4 bases and 1 base respectively, with 7 bases between them. The CDR3 contains 12 residues. Germline V gene sequence: CDR1 SQVTM, CDR2 ANQGSEA. In DNA form, the CDR3 reads TGCAGCGTTGGACAGCATAACTATGGCTACACCTTC. Encoded protein: CSVGQHNYGYTF.

This rearrangement joins TRBV5-8 to TRBJ2-3; 12 positions match TRBD1. This CDR3 has 16 residues. The J segment lost 4 bases and the V segment lost 4 bases, leaving 7 bases of the junction unmatched. Germline V gene data show CDR1 as SGHTS and CDR2 as YDEGEE. The CDR3 DNA sequence: TGTGCCAGCAGCCCTGGGACAGGGGGCGCGGCAGATACGCAGTATTTT. Its protein product is CASSPGTGGAADTQYF.

The V call is TRBV5-1, the J call TRBJ2-7; the match to TRBD2 covers 8 bases. Germline loops: CDR1 SGHRS, CDR2 YFSETQ. Trimming removed 4 bases from V and 4 bases from J; junction bases left unmatched: 4. The CDR3 has 13 amino acids. The CDR3 sequence: CASSTGTRYEQYF. The CDR3 DNA is TGCGCCAGCAGCACGGGGACTAGGTACGAGCAGTACTTC.

V is TRBV5-1 and J is TRBJ1-1; 7 nucleotides match TRBD1. Germline CDR1 reads SGHRS; CDR2 reads YFSETQ. The CDR3 spans 15 residues. The ends lost 4 bases at V and 5 bases at J; junction bases unmatched: 11. For the CDR3, the DNA is TGCGCCAGCAGCAGAGGGAGGACAGGTTTTACTGAAGCTTTCTTT. As protein: CASSRGRTGFTEAFF.

The chain recombines TRBV10-1 with TRBJ2-1, with 8 positions matching TRBD2. The length of the CDR3 is 19 residues. V dropped 5 bases and J dropped 0; count of bases not matched to a gene: 15. Germline values: CDR1 WNHNN, CDR2 SYGVQD (reference sequence). The CDR3 reads CASSTPPGTRVSSYNEQFF. CDR3 coding DNA: TGCGCCAGCAGTACCCCCCCGGGGACTAGGGTGAGCTCCTACAATGAGCAGTTCTTC.

This rearrangement joins TRBV5-1 to TRBJ1-1; 8 nucleotides align to TRBD1. Germline CDR1 is SGHRS and CDR2 is YFSETQ. Trimming at V came to 0 bases and at J to 1 base, leaving 5 bases not matched to a gene. This CDR3 has 16 amino acids. DNA for the CDR3: TGCGCCAGCAGCTTGGGGGGGACAGGCTGGAACACTGAAGCTTTCTTT. Translating gives CASSLGGTGWNTEAFF. Full variable domain (remainder filled in from reference TRBV5-1 and TRBJ1-1): KAGVTQTPRYLIKTRGQQVTLSCSPISGHRSVSWYQQTPGQGLQFLFEYFSETQRNKGNFPGRFSGRQFSNSRSEMNVSTLELGDSALYLCASSLGGTGWNTEAFFGQGTRLTVV.

The rearrangement links TRBV9 to TRBJ2-4, with 10 bases fitting TRBD1. The ends lost 2 bases at V and 9 bases at J; junction bases unmatched: 14. Per the germline V gene, CDR1 is SGDLS and CDR2 is YYNGEE. The CDR3 runs 17 residues. The DNA for the CDR3 is TGTGCCAGCAGCGTCAGACCCGGGACAGGGGCCGAAACCATTCAGTACTTC. Encoded protein: CASSVRPGTGAETIQYF.

The gene calls are TRBV6-4 and TRBJ1-2, with a possible D match to TRBD1 (5 bases). This CDR3 comprises 14 residues. V dropped 0 bases and J dropped 6 bases, with 11 bases sitting between them. The germline V gene has CDR1 MRHNA and CDR2 SNTAGT. CDR3 DNA: TGTGCCAGCAGTGACTCCCCGGGACTAAATGGCTACACCTTC. Translating it yields CASSDSPGLNGYTF.

This chain uses TRBV9 with TRBJ2-7, with D tentatively TRBD2 (6 bases). The CDR3 totals 15 residues. CDR1 SGDLS and CDR2 YYNGEE come from the germline V gene. The V and J ends lost 0 bases and 2 bases respectively, with 12 bases between them. CDR3 loop: CASSVGASVAYEQYF. CDR3 DNA sequence: TGTGCCAGCAGCGTAGGTGCTAGCGTAGCCTACGAGCAGTACTTC.

This sequence joins TRBV27 and TRBJ2-7; TRBD2 matches 7 bases. Germline V gene sequence: CDR1 MNHEY, CDR2 SMNVEV (reference sequence). CDR3 length: 14 amino acids. V trimming: 5 bases; J trimming: 5 bases; junction bases outside the gene matches: 9. CDR3: CASSAKTSFHEQYF. DNA for the CDR3: TGTGCCAGCAGTGCCAAGACTAGCTTCCACGAGCAGTACTTC.

This sequence joins TRBV5-4 and TRBJ1-2; D uncertain. The CDR3 consists of 15 residues. CDR1 and CDR2 (germline): SGHNT, YYREEE (reference sequence). V shed 0 bases and J shed 4 bases, with 13 bases lying between them. The CDR3 DNA reads TGTGCCAGCAGCTTGGATACTAAGAATCCCTATGGCTACACCTTC. This codes for CASSLDTKNPYGYTF.

The rearrangement joins TRBV5-1 to TRBJ1-3; TRBD1 agrees at 7 bases. CDR1 SGHRS and CDR2 YFSETQ come from the germline V gene. The CDR3 consists of 15 residues. Germline trimming cut 4 bases from V and 0 bases from J; bases unmatched to any gene: 4. The CDR3: CASSRDSASGNTIYF. The CDR3 DNA is TGCGCCAGCAGCCGGGACAGCGCCTCTGGAAACACCATATATTTT.

V usage is TRBV27 and J usage is TRBJ2-2, with a possible D match to TRBD2 (6 bases). This CDR3 comprises 16 residues. From germline, CDR1 is MNHEY and CDR2 SMNVEV (reference sequence). Between the trimmed V and J ends, which lost 2 bases and 1 base, there was a span of 11 bases. The chain's CDR3 is CASSLRLDLNTGELFF. CDR3 DNA sequence: TGTGCCAGCAGTTTACGACTAGACTTGAACACCGGGGAGCTGTTTTTT.

This rearrangement joins TRBV19 to TRBJ2-5; 7 positions agree with TRBD1. The CDR3 contains 14 residues. V was pared by 5 bases and J by 2 bases, with 5 bases of the junction left unmatched. CDR1 and CDR2 (germline): LNHDA, SQIVND (reference sequence). CDR3 sequence (DNA): TGTGCCAGTAGTTTCGACAGGGTGCAAGAGACCCAGTACTTC. Translated: CASSFDRVQETQYF.

The gene calls are TRBV4-1 and TRBJ1-3; D not resolved. Germline V gene sequence: CDR1 MGHRA, CDR2 YSYEKL. This CDR3 region has 17 residues. With 1 base removed from V and 2 bases from J, the gap between germline ends came to 15 bases. CDR3: CASSQGRAGIPGNTIYF. Here the CDR3 DNA reads TGCGCCAGCAGCCAAGGAAGGGCGGGAATACCTGGAAACACCATATATTTT.

V is TRBV30 and J is TRBJ1-1; 8 bases match TRBD1. Germline trimming cut 1 base from V and 7 bases from J; bases unmatched to any gene: 14. The germline gives CDR1 GTSNPN, CDR2 SVGIG (reference sequence). The CDR3 runs 16 residues. The CDR3 DNA reads TGTGCCTGGAGTGCTGGACAGGGTGTTCCCTTGGATGAAGCTTTCTTT. This sequence encodes CAWSAGQGVPLDEAFF.